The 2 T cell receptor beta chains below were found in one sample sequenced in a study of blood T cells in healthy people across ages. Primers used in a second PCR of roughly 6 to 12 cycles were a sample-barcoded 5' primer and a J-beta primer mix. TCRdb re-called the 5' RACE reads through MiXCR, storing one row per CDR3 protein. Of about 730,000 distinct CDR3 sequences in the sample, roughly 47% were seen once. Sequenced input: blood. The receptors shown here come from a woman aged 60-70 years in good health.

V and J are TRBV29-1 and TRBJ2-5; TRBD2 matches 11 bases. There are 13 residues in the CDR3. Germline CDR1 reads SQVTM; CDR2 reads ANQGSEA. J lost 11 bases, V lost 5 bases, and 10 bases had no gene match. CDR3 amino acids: CSVLAGGGDEQYF. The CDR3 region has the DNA TGCAGCGTTTTAGCGGGAGGGGGCGATGAGCAGTACTTC. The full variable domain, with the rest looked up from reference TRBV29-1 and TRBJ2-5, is SAVISQKPSRDICQRGTSLTIQCQVDSQVTMMFWYRQQPGQSLTLIATANQGSEATYESGFVIDKFPISRPNLTFSTLTVSNMSPEDSSIYLCSVLAGGGDEQYFGPGTRLLVL.

CDR3 loop: CASSVGVQGGTQYF. CDR3 bases: TGTGCCAGCAGCGTAGGCGTCCAGGGGGGGACCCAGTACTTC. The chain combines TRBV9 with TRBJ2-5; D is perhaps TRBD1 (7 bases). V was cut by 0 bases and J by 7 bases, with 13 bases left in between. Per the germline V gene, CDR1 is SGDLS and CDR2 is YYNGEE. The CDR3 runs to 14 residues.